The clone carrying this T cell receptor (beta chain) was seen a few times. Its antigen remains unidentified. These data belong to a study of beta chain features in type 1 diabetes. On the study more broadly: Patients were similar to healthy donors in age and gender (as well as in cell yields).

Findings and limits, study-wide: In type 1 diabetes patients, VDJ junctions had fewer insertions; deletions at these junctions were more frequent. For Type 1 diabetes patients, all four CD4+ subsets carried TCRB CDR3s that were moderately but significantly shorter.

The sequenced template was cDNA made from the entire isolated RNA. Regulatory, naive and central memory T cell samples averaged around 3.6 million reads. Using immunoSEQ multiplex PCR, the repertoire was profiled, and TCRdb retains in-frame clones only, with some absent. This table holds 85,000 to 110,000 clones, over 25% found once. Stem cell-like memory, regulatory, central memory and naive CD4+ cells were sorted via CD45RO/CCR7/CD25/CD127/CD95/CD27. This receptor was identified in a woman under 30 with type 1 diabetes. Sequencing was performed on central memory CD4+ T cells from blood.

The CDR3 nucleotides read TGTGCCAGCAGCCCGGACAGGGGGCCAGGCAATCAGCCCCAGCATTTT. Translating it yields CASSPDRGPGNQPQHF. The chain links TRBV7-2 to TRBJ1-5; 11 bases are a match to TRBD1. Germline CDR1 and CDR2: SGHTA and FQGNSA. Trimming removed 5 bases from V and 2 bases from J; junction bases left unmatched: 5. The CDR3 loop spans 16 amino acids.